These 27 T cell receptor beta chains came from one sample sequenced in a study of T cell changes during pregnancy in multiple sclerosis. Sequencing used immunoSEQ multiplex PCR; TCRdb keeps in-frame clones, though not all of them. This sample has under 85,000 clones, with around nine tenths found just once. The sequencing here drew on peripheral blood, taken in the third trimester of pregnancy. These receptors came from a female donor in good health, enrolled as a control in a pregnancy study.

CDR3 coding DNA: TGTGCCAGCAGCAGAACGGCAGGGCGCCATGGCTACACCTTC. Translating gives CASSRTAGRHGYTF. The rearrangement joins TRBV9 to TRBJ1-2, with D possibly TRBD1 on 5 matching bases. CDR3 length equals 14 residues. V dropped 4 bases and J dropped 6 bases, with 16 bases sitting between them. Germline CDR1 is SGDLS and CDR2 is YYNGEE.

The CDR3 is CASSITGTGDGYTF. The CDR3 region has the DNA TGTGCCAGCAGCATCACCGGGACAGGGGATGGCTACACCTTC. This chain links TRBV7-9 with TRBJ1-2, with 10 nucleotides matching TRBD1. With V trimmed by 5 bases and J by 6 bases, 6 bases remained unmatched. The germline V gene encodes CDR1 SEHNR and CDR2 FQNEAQ (reference sequence). The CDR3 contains 14 residues. The variable domain in full, completed from reference TRBV7-9 and TRBJ1-2, reads DTGVSQNPRHKITKRGQNVTFRCDPISEHNRLYWYRQTLGQGPEFLTYFQNEAQLEKSRLLSDRFSAERPKGSFSTLEIQRTEQGDSAMYLCASSITGTGDGYTFGSGTRLTVV.

The chain couples TRBV5-6 to TRBJ2-6; 8 bases are shared with TRBD1. Germline CDR1 reads SGHDT; CDR2 reads YYEEEE. Trimming at V came to 0 bases and at J to 0 bases, leaving 8 bases not matched to a gene. The CDR3 length is 19 residues. CDR3 in DNA: TGTGCCAGCAGCTTGGGGACAGGGTTGGGAAGCTCTGGGGCCAACGTCCTGACTTTC. It codes for CASSLGTGLGSSGANVLTF.

The genes are TRBV21-1 and TRBJ1-1; the table calls TRBD1, which could not be checked here. TRBV21-1 is a pseudogene. The CDR3 consists of 15 residues. CDR3 loop: CASPIITGMHTEAFF. In DNA form, the CDR3 reads TGTGCCAGCCCGATAATAACAGGGATGCACACTGAAGCTTTCTTT.

The chain recombines TRBV5-4 with TRBJ1-3; D is unresolved. This CDR3 contains 16 residues. Germline lookup yields CDR1 SGHNT and CDR2 YYREEE (reference sequence). Trimming took 0 bases from V and 4 from J, leaving 14 bases between them. For the CDR3, the DNA is TGTGCCAGCAGCTTGGGACCGGGAAGGGCGGGAAACACCATATATTTT. Its translation is CASSLGPGRAGNTIYF. The full variable domain, with the rest looked up from reference TRBV5-4 and TRBJ1-3, is ETGVTQSPTHLIKTRGQQVTLRCSSQSGHNTVSWYQQALGQGPQFIFQYYREEENGRGNFPPRFSGLQFPNYSSELNVNALELDDSALYLCASSLGPGRAGNTIYFGEGSWLTVV.

The chain uses TRBV28 and TRBJ1-5, with 7 bases aligning to TRBD1. Germline V gives CDR1 MDHEN, CDR2 SYDVKM. V lost 6 bases to trimming and J lost 4 bases; unmatched junction nucleotides: 9. CDR3 length equals 15 residues. The CDR3 sequence: CASSASQGGNQPQHF. The CDR3, as DNA: TGTGCCAGCAGCGCCTCGCAGGGGGGAAATCAGCCCCAGCATTTT.

J is TRBJ1-2 and V is TRBV9; TRBD1 matches at 8 bases. The CDR3 spans 14 residues. J was trimmed by 5 bases and V by 4 bases; bases with no gene match: 7. The V gene's germline CDR1 is SGDLS and CDR2 YYNGEE. The chain's CDR3 is CASSSGGRRYGYTF. DNA for the CDR3: TGTGCCAGCAGCTCAGGGGGCAGGCGGTATGGCTACACCTTC.

The J gene is TRBJ1-2, the V gene TRBV14; D not resolved. From germline, CDR1 is SGHDN and CDR2 FVKESK. With 8 bases removed from V and 2 bases from J, the gap between germline ends came to 12 bases. The CDR3 has 13 amino acids. The CDR3 DNA is TGTGCCAGCTCCGGGGATTGGAACTATGGCTACACCTTC. This sequence encodes CASSGDWNYGYTF.

This chain uses TRBV6-1 with TRBJ1-3, with 8 bases lining up with TRBD1. CDR1 and CDR2 (germline): MNHNS, SASEGT. V lost 8 bases, J lost 2 bases, and 5 bases stayed unmatched. The CDR3 spans 14 residues. In DNA, the CDR3 is TGTGCCAGCGATACGACAGGGGCTGGAAACACCATATATTTT. Translation gives CASDTTGAGNTIYF.

The chain recombines TRBV11-1 with TRBJ2-6; unclear D gene. The germline gives CDR1 SGHAT, CDR2 FQDESV (reference sequence). With 4 bases removed from V and 0 bases from J, the gap between germline ends came to 16 bases. The CDR3 covers 18 residues. CDR3 protein: CASSSTRLILSGANVLTF. In nucleotides, the CDR3 is TGTGCCAGCAGCTCGACGCGGCTAATCCTCTCTGGGGCCAACGTCCTGACTTTC.

This sequence joins TRBV7-9 and TRBJ1-6; D call uncertain. The V end lost 1 base, the J end lost 6 bases, and 10 bases lay between the germline ends. CDR1 is SEHNR and CDR2 is FQNEAQ in the germline V gene (reference sequence). This CDR3 comprises 15 residues. The CDR3 region is CASSLDALRNSPLHF. The CDR3 bases are TGTGCCAGCAGCTTAGATGCCCTACGTAATTCACCCCTCCACTTT.

This clone was counted a single time. The rearrangement uses TRBV4-1 and TRBJ2-3; 8 nucleotides align to TRBD2. Losses at the gene ends were 10 bases for V and 6 bases for J; bases not matched to a gene: 18. Looked up from germline, CDR1 is MGHRA and CDR2 is YSYEKL. This CDR3 has 16 amino acids. CDR3 residues: CATRQLSSGEGDTQYF. In DNA, the CDR3 is TGCGCCACCCGCCAACTTAGTAGCGGGGAAGGTGATACGCAGTATTTT.

The V gene is TRBV28, the J gene TRBJ2-3; tentative D call: TRBD1 (6 bases). The V and J ends lost 6 bases and 5 bases respectively, with 15 bases between them. Germline lookup yields CDR1 MDHEN and CDR2 SYDVKM. This CDR3 contains 14 residues. In DNA form, the CDR3 reads TGTGCCAGCAGCCCTCCTCCGGACAGAGATACGCAGTATTTT. Amino acids: CASSPPPDRDTQYF.

The J gene is TRBJ1-4, the V gene TRBV19, with a possible D match to TRBD1 (5 bases). Trimming removed 6 bases from V and 3 bases from J, with 14 bases in between. The germline CDR1 and CDR2 sequences are LNHDA and SQIVND (reference sequence). CDR3 length: 15 residues. CDR3 amino acids: CASRTGLGANEKLFF. CDR3 sequence (DNA): TGTGCCAGTAGAACAGGCTTGGGTGCTAATGAAAAACTGTTTTTT.

This chain uses TRBV4-2 with TRBJ2-7; TRBD1 might be the D (7 bases). V was cut by 0 bases and J by 1 base, with 13 bases left in between. Germline values: CDR1 LGHNA, CDR2 YNFKEQ. CDR3 length: 16 residues. This chain's CDR3 is CASSQDQGGRSYEQYF. CDR3 DNA sequence: TGTGCCAGCAGCCAAGATCAGGGGGGACGATCCTACGAGCAGTACTTC.

The chain carries TRBV4-1 and TRBJ2-5, with D possibly TRBD1 on 6 matching bases. Germline V lookup: CDR1 MGHRA, CDR2 YSYEKL. V dropped 1 base and J dropped 8 bases, with 14 bases sitting between them. The CDR3 sequence is 14 residues long. CDR3 sequence: CASSQGHSQGTQYF. The CDR3 nucleotides read TGCGCCAGCAGCCAAGGCCACTCACAGGGCACCCAGTACTTC.

This sequence joins TRBV18 and TRBJ2-2; possibly TRBD1 for D (6 bases). Germline lookup yields CDR1 KGHSH and CDR2 LQKENI. The CDR3 is 16 amino acids. The germline V and J ends were trimmed by 3 bases and 4 bases, with 15 bases remaining between them. As DNA, the CDR3 is TGTGCCAGCTCACCTCGTCAGGGGCCGAGCACCGGGGAGCTGTTTTTT. It encodes CASSPRQGPSTGELFF.

The V gene is TRBV2, the J gene TRBJ2-7; weak D call: TRBD1 (5 bases). CDR1 and CDR2 (germline): SNHLY, FYNNEI. V lost 5 bases and J 3 bases, leaving 8 bases between the germline ends. The CDR3 is 12 amino acids. The CDR3 region is CASSQGYYEQYF. DNA of the CDR3: TGTGCCAGCAGTCAGGGATACTACGAGCAGTACTTC.

The chain combines TRBV4-2 with TRBJ2-7, with 7 bases aligning to TRBD2. Germline-derived CDR1 and CDR2 are LGHNA and YNFKEQ. J lost 1 base, V lost 3 bases, and 3 bases had no gene match. The CDR3 has 14 residues. The CDR3 protein is CASSQGGSSYEQYF. The CDR3 nucleotides read TGTGCCAGCAGCCAGGGGGGGAGTTCCTACGAGCAGTACTTC.

V gene TRBV6-5 combines with J gene TRBJ2-5; D is perhaps TRBD1 (6 bases). Trimming shortened V by 5 bases and J by 4 bases, and 14 bases separated the two germline ends. Looked up from germline, CDR1 is MNHEY and CDR2 is SVGAGI. The CDR3 loop spans 14 amino acids. The DNA of the CDR3 is TGTGCCAGCAGTCTACATCAGGGGCGAGAGACCCAGTACTTC. Residues: CASSLHQGRETQYF.

This chain connects TRBV25-1 to TRBJ2-5; perhaps TRBD1 as D (5 bases). Trimming cost V 3 bases and J 5 bases, with 10 bases left between them. This CDR3 has 13 amino acids. Germline CDR1 reads MGHDK; CDR2 reads SYGVNS. CDR3 region: CASSDPGSETQYF. The DNA for the CDR3 is TGTGCCAGCAGTGATCCAGGGTCGGAGACCCAGTACTTC.

The chain combines TRBV30 with TRBJ2-3, with 8 nucleotides matching TRBD2. Per germline, CDR1 GTSNPN and CDR2 SVGIG (reference sequence). V was pared by 2 bases and J by 2 bases, with 9 bases of the junction left unmatched. This CDR3 has 16 amino acids. The CDR3 spells CAWSSLSGGYTDTQYF. CDR3 nucleotides: TGTGCCTGGAGTTCGCTGAGCGGGGGATACACAGATACGCAGTATTTT. Using reference TRBV30 and TRBJ2-3 for the parts outside the CDR3, the full variable domain is SQTIHQWPATLVQPVGSPLSLECTVEGTSNPNLYWYRQAAGRGLQLLFYSVGIGQISSEVPQNLSASRPQDRQFILSSKKLLLSDSGFYLCAWSSLSGGYTDTQYFGPGTRLTVL.

In nucleotides, the CDR3 is TGTGCCAGCAACTCACAGGGAGAAGGAAATGGCTACACCTTC. This encodes CASNSQGEGNGYTF. This chain links TRBV28 with TRBJ1-2, with a weak D call TRBD1 (6 bases). The V gene's germline CDR1 is MDHEN and CDR2 SYDVKM. This CDR3 contains 14 residues. V was clipped by 7 bases and J by 6 bases, with 18 bases between them.

This chain connects TRBV15 to TRBJ2-7; maybe TRBD1 (6 bases). The CDR3 consists of 14 residues. Trimming stripped 1 base from V and 6 bases from J, with 13 bases between. CDR1 and CDR2 (germline): LNHNV, YYDKDF (reference sequence). The CDR3 DNA follows: TGTGCCACCAGCAGAGGGGACAAGGGACGCGAGCAGTACTTC. As protein: CATSRGDKGREQYF.

V is TRBV5-6 and J is TRBJ1-2, with 8 bases identical to TRBD1. The length of the CDR3 is 12 residues. Losses at the gene ends were 4 bases for V and 14 bases for J; bases not matched to a gene: 10. The germline gives CDR1 SGHDT, CDR2 YYEEEE. CDR3 region: CASSSGQGQETF. CDR3 DNA: TGTGCCAGCAGCAGTGGACAGGGACAGGAGACCTTC.

CDR3 protein: CASSTGTGISGANVLTF. CDR3 in DNA: TGTGCCAGCTCAACAGGGACAGGCATCTCCGGGGCCAACGTCCTGACTTTC. This sequence joins TRBV27 and TRBJ2-6; the match to TRBD1 covers 8 bases. From germline, CDR1 is MNHEY and CDR2 SMNVEV (reference sequence). The CDR3 runs 17 residues. V dropped 8 bases and J dropped 4; count of bases not matched to a gene: 13.

The chain links TRBV7-9 to TRBJ2-7; D possibly corresponds to TRBD1 (6 bases). Germline V CDR1 and CDR2: SEHNR, FQNEAQ (reference sequence). CDR3 length: 15 residues. V was clipped by 6 bases and J by 2 bases, with 17 bases between them. The CDR3 sequence: CASSPRGTPTYEQYF. CDR3 bases: TGTGCCAGCAGTCCTAGAGGGACACCTACCTACGAGCAGTACTTC.